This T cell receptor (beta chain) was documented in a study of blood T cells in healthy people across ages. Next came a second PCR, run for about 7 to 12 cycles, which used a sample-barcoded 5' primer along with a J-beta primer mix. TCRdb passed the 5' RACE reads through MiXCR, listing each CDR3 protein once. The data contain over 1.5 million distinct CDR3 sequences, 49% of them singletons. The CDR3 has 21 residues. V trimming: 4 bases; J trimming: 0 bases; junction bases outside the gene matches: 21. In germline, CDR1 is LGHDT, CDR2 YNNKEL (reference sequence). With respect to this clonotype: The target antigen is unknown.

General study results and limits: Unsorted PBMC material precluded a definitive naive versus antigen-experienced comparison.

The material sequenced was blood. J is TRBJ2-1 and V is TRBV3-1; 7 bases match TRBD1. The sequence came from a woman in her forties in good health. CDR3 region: CASSRLPKGASSINSYNEQFF. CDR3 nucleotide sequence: TGTGCCAGCAGCCGATTACCCAAGGGGGCTTCCAGCATTAACTCCTACAATGAGCAGTTCTTC.